This T cell receptor (beta chain) was identified during a study of blood T cells in healthy people across ages. This clonotype has a handful of counts. The antigen is not known. V trimming: 0 bases; J trimming: 7 bases; junction bases outside the gene matches: 14. CDR1 and CDR2 (germline): SGDLS, YYNGEE. This CDR3 has 18 amino acids. Using a J-beta primer mix together with a sample-barcoded 5' primer, a second PCR was run for 7 to 11 cycles. Tags on each cDNA molecule came from a template-switch adaptor with 12 random nucleotides. TCRdb used MiXCR to reprocess the 5' RACE reads, holding one entry per CDR3 protein. This sample has about 1,800,000 distinct CDR3 sequences, with 28% found just once. Points from the study as a whole: CMV status of donors was not determined, possibly confounding expanded clonotype changes.

The receptor was derived from a woman younger than 45 in good health. The gene calls are TRBV9 and TRBJ2-1; TRBD2 aligns across 9 bases. Sequenced sample: blood. CDR3 in DNA: TGTGCCAGCAGCGTAGTTCCGCGGGGCCTAGCGGGGAAGAATGAGCAGTTCTTC. This translates into CASSVVPRGLAGKNEQFF.